Detailed here is one T cell receptor beta chain. This clone was detected only once. Its binding antigen is unknown. Base qualities are not provided; no much larger clone lies one nucleotide away. The germline V gene specifies SGHDT as CDR1 and YYEEEE as CDR2. The CDR3 runs 15 residues from the cysteine to the phenylalanine. The kept DNA is CDR3 alone, 45 bases in frame from the first base. V is trimmed back by 0 bases and J by 3 bases, and the junction contains 5 bases that no gene match accounts for. Whole blood was collected in K2EDTA tubes by collaborating institutions according to the institutions' own protocols. Collaborator samples were shipped for TCRbeta analysis as frozen whole blood, isolated PBMCs, or DNA extracted from either sample type. The sample comes from a study of blood T cell repertoires in COVID-19 (dated by TCRdb to about 2020). Background on the whole study: Samples from collaborators originated in the United States, Italy and Spain and spanned both the acute and convalescent phases of COVID-19. HLA class I and class II types, where available, came from metadata supplied by the sample provider rather than from assay-based typing. A freely available public database, intended as a resource for researchers studying the immune response to SARS-CoV-2, is where the repertoires were released. Sample metadata almost always included a de-identified subject ID, COVID-19 status, age in years and sex. The dataset comprised deeply sampled blood TCRbeta repertoires from subjects exposed to, actively infected with, or recovered from COVID-19. Samples came from the ongoing ImmuneRACE study (first 160 participants) plus 1,254 subjects from 6 global collaborators. The material from the prospective study consisted of cDNA or gDNA derived from T cells, B-cell-depleted T cells, or PBMCs. The research as a whole found: The amount of clinical and demographic metadata varied by source and participant and was provided uncurated.

TCRbeta CDR3 regions were amplified from genomic DNA by means of the immunoSEQ Assay, a bias-controlled multiplex PCR. Under the source paper's analysis protocol: Nucleated cell counts per sample were estimated from amplification of reference gene primers within the assay. To quantify the absolute abundance of each unique TCRbeta CDR3 rearrangement, sequence reads were collapsed and filtered. For each sample, productive Simpson clonality was calculated as the square root of Simpson's diversity index across productive rearrangements. TCRdb obtained this table from immuneACCESS and retained in-frame rearrangements with V and J assigned. These tables miss some clones; where compared with another copy, unresolved V genes account for less than half of the shortfall, and the remainder is unexplained. The V and J calls and the clone size are those of that table, but D and trimming were determined from the DNA. The table for this sample lists around 300,000 clones; 88% of them were counted only once. The biggest ten clones account for 9.4% of the sample.

Specimen: peripheral blood. The clonotype was recovered from a man aged 18 to 29 with active or convalescent COVID-19. The chain couples TRBV5-6 to TRBJ1-2, and 7 junctional nucleotides match TRBD1. The bases are TGTGCCAGCAGCTTGGACCCGACAGGGTACTATGGCTACACCTTC. It is translated as CASSLDPTGYYGYTF.